The next 18 T cell receptor beta chains were all read from a single sample in a study of shared T cell receptors in the human thymus. Method: immunoSEQ multiplex PCR; TCRdb's copy keeps in-frame clones and lacks some. The sample consists of hundreds of thousands of clones, more than 75% of them appearing once. Separately, the same data were catalogued under a study of human thymus T cells.

The sample comprised thymocytes. These receptors all stem from a boy under two years old with a congenital heart defect.

The chain has TRBV7-2 and TRBJ1-2; TRBD1 matches at 7 bases. CDR3 size: 16 residues. From germline, CDR1 is SGHTA and CDR2 FQGNSA. V gave up 5 bases and J gave up 3 bases; unmatched junction bases: 12. This CDR3 reads CASSPKFEDRHYGYTF. For the CDR3, the DNA is TGTGCCAGCAGCCCTAAATTCGAGGACAGGCACTATGGCTACACCTTC. The entire variable domain, with the rest obtained from reference TRBV7-2 and TRBJ1-2, is as follows: GAGVSQSPSNKVTEKGKDVELRCDPISGHTALYWYRQSLGQGLEFLIYFQGNSAPDKSGLPSDRFSAERTGGSVSTLTIQRTQQEDSAVYLCASSPKFEDRHYGYTFGSGTRLTVV.

V is TRBV27 and J is TRBJ1-1, with 7 bases identical to TRBD1. CDR1 is MNHEY, CDR2 SMNVEV, per germline (reference sequence). V shed 6 bases, J shed 4 bases, and the junction held 5 bases outside the gene matches. The CDR3 runs to 13 residues. CDR3 bases: TGTGCCAGCAGCCTCAGGGGGATCACTGAAGCTTTCTTT. This codes for CASSLRGITEAFF.

The chain has TRBV6-5 and TRBJ2-3, with TRBD1 matching over 7 bases. The CDR3 consists of 16 residues. Germline trimming cut 0 bases from V and 2 bases from J; bases unmatched to any gene: 5. Germline assignment: CDR1 MNHEY and CDR2 SVGAGI. DNA for the CDR3: TGTGCCAGCAGTTACTCTCAGGGGGAAATCACAGATACGCAGTATTTT. Protein sequence: CASSYSQGEITDTQYF.

This clone is a singleton in its sample. The rearrangement joins TRBV6-1 to TRBJ1-2; no clear D gene. Germline lookup yields CDR1 MNHNS and CDR2 SASEGT. Trimming took off 7 bases at V and 8 bases at J, with 5 bases between the two ends. This CDR3 contains 9 residues. In DNA form, the CDR3 reads TGTGCCAGCACGGAGGGCTACACCTTC. Encoded protein: CASTEGYTF.

This clone was counted once. The rearrangement uses TRBV5-4 and TRBJ2-7; D might be TRBD2 (5 bases). The CDR3 is made up of 14 amino acids. V lost 2 bases and J lost 5, with 14 bases in between. The germline V gene encodes CDR1 SGHNT and CDR2 YYREEE (reference sequence). The CDR3 sequence is CASSFTGKTNEQYF. The CDR3 nucleotides are TGTGCCAGCAGCTTCACCGGAAAGACTAACGAGCAGTACTTC.

The rearrangement joins TRBV7-2 to TRBJ1-2; tentatively, D is TRBD1 (6 bases). V lost 3 bases and J 3 bases, leaving 11 bases between the germline ends. From germline, CDR1 is SGHTA and CDR2 FQGNSA. The CDR3 is 14 amino acids. CDR3 sequence reads: CASSLAGVDYGYTF. The CDR3 region has the DNA TGTGCCAGCAGCTTGGCAGGGGTGGACTATGGCTACACCTTC.

This chain joins TRBV6-5 and TRBJ2-2; a possible D gene is TRBD2 (5 bases). V lost 8 bases, J lost 4 bases, and 5 bases lay in between. Germline assignment: CDR1 MNHEY and CDR2 SVGAGI. CDR3 length: 11 residues. CDR3 residues: CASGSTGELFF. CDR3 coding DNA: TGTGCCAGCGGGAGCACCGGGGAGCTGTTTTTT.

The V call is TRBV7-2, the J call TRBJ2-5, with D uncertain. V was trimmed by 3 bases and J by 0 bases, leaving 14 bases between them. Germline CDR1 SGHTA, CDR2 FQGNSA. The CDR3 loop spans 16 amino acids. For the CDR3, the DNA is TGTGCCAGCAGCTTTGACCCAAGACAAAACCAAGAGACCCAGTACTTC. Its protein product is CASSFDPRQNQETQYF.

CDR3 nucleotides: TGTGCCAGCAGCTCAAACAGGGGTTCAACTAATGAAAAACTGTTTTTT. The encoded protein is CASSSNRGSTNEKLFF. The rearrangement uses TRBV7-9 and TRBJ1-4, with TRBD1 matching 7 bases. This CDR3 spans 16 amino acids. Germline CDR1 and CDR2: SEHNR and FQNEAQ (reference sequence). V dropped 4 bases and J dropped 0; count of bases not matched to a gene: 5. Full variable domain (rest looked up from reference TRBV7-9 and TRBJ1-4): DTGVSQNPRHKITKRGQNVTFRCDPISEHNRLYWYRQTLGQGPEFLTYFQNEAQLEKSRLLSDRFSAERPKGSFSTLEIQRTEQGDSAMYLCASSSNRGSTNEKLFFGSGTQLSVL.

V is TRBV30 and J is TRBJ2-5; TRBD1 agrees at 7 bases. Trimming removed 5 bases from V and 2 bases from J; junction bases left unmatched: 29. Germline-derived CDR1 and CDR2 are GTSNPN and SVGIG (reference sequence). The CDR3 has 21 amino acids. CDR3 loop: CAWSSSLRQSQITGDQETQYF. The CDR3 DNA is TGTGCCTGGTCATCTTCTCTTCGACAAAGTCAGATAACAGGGGATCAAGAGACCCAGTACTTC. Full variable domain (rest looked up from reference TRBV30 and TRBJ2-5): SQTIHQWPATLVQPVGSPLSLECTVEGTSNPNLYWYRQAAGRGLQLLFYSVGIGQISSEVPQNLSASRPQDRQFILSSKKLLLSDSGFYLCAWSSSLRQSQITGDQETQYFGPGTRLLVL.

The J gene is TRBJ2-4, the V gene TRBV11-2; the match to TRBD2 covers 7 bases. Germline V lookup: CDR1 SGHAT, CDR2 FQNNGV. The trim removed 1 base at V and 3 bases at J, leaving 9 bases unmatched. The CDR3 is made up of 17 amino acids. CDR3 residues: CASSLVWRERFKNIQYF. Written as DNA, the CDR3 is TGTGCCAGCAGCTTAGTTTGGCGGGAGCGGTTCAAAAACATTCAGTACTTC.

This clone has only a few counts. The chain uses TRBV5-1 and TRBJ2-5; a weak D match, TRBD1 (6 bases). CDR1 is SGHRS and CDR2 is YFSETQ in the germline V gene. The CDR3 consists of 13 residues. V lost 3 bases and J 5 bases, leaving 11 bases between the germline ends. The DNA for the CDR3 is TGCGCCAGCAGCTCCGACAGGAGTGAGACCCAGTACTTC. Amino acids: CASSSDRSETQYF.

In this sample, this clone turned up a few times. This chain connects TRBV6-5 to TRBJ1-1; 8 nucleotides match TRBD1. This CDR3 comprises 14 residues. V shed 3 bases and J 6 bases; nucleotides not matched to a gene: 6. Germline lookup yields CDR1 MNHEY and CDR2 SVGAGI. The CDR3 here is CASSYSDRVAEAFF. The CDR3 DNA reads TGTGCCAGCAGTTATTCGGACAGGGTCGCTGAAGCTTTCTTT.

This chain uses TRBV7-9 with TRBJ1-5, with 7 positions matching TRBD1. V lost 5 bases and J lost 7; bases outside the gene matches: 5. This CDR3 is 13 amino acids long. Germline loops: CDR1 SEHNR, CDR2 FQNEAQ (reference sequence). The chain's CDR3 is CASSITGEQPQHF. The DNA for the CDR3 is TGTGCCAGCAGCATTACAGGGGAACAGCCCCAGCATTTT.

The rearrangement uses TRBV7-6 and TRBJ2-7; the match to TRBD2 covers 16 bases. The junction had 4 bases not matched to a gene; V was cut back by 5 bases and J by 6 bases. The V gene's germline CDR1 is SGHVS and CDR2 FNYEAQ. CDR3 length: 15 residues. CDR3 nucleotides: TGTGCCAGCAGCCAGGGACTAGCGGGAGGGCTCGAGCAGTACTTC. This gives the protein CASSQGLAGGLEQYF. The entire variable domain, with the rest obtained from reference TRBV7-6 and TRBJ2-7, is as follows: GAGVSQSPRYKVTKRGQDVALRCDPISGHVSLYWYRQALGQGPEFLTYFNYEAQQDKSGLPNDRFSAERPEGSISTLTIQRTEQRDSAMYRCASSQGLAGGLEQYFGPGTRLTVT.

V gene TRBV12-5 combines with J gene TRBJ2-4, with D possibly matching TRBD1 (6 bases). V dropped 1 base and J dropped 8 bases, with 21 bases sitting between them. The germline V gene encodes CDR1 LGHNT and CDR2 FRNRAP. The CDR3 covers 17 residues. The CDR3 sequence: CASGLAKTKEPGDIQYF. For the CDR3, the DNA is TGTGCTAGTGGTTTGGCCAAGACAAAGGAGCCAGGGGACATTCAGTACTTC.

The chain joins TRBV10-3 to TRBJ2-1, with D possibly TRBD2 on 5 matching bases. V lost 4 bases and J 3 bases, leaving 7 bases between the germline ends. CDR3 length equals 13 residues. CDR1 is ENHRY, CDR2 SYGVKD, per germline. The CDR3 region has the DNA TGTGCCATCAGTGTACTAGTCTACAATGAGCAGTTCTTC. This sequence encodes CAISVLVYNEQFF.

The chain recombines TRBV29-1 with TRBJ1-5, with a possible D match to TRBD1 (5 bases). Germline CDR1 is SQVTM and CDR2 is ANQGSEA. The CDR3 totals 13 residues. The chain's CDR3 is CRGEDKPDQPQHF. The CDR3 DNA reads TGCAGGGGCGAGGACAAGCCAGATCAGCCCCAGCATTTT.